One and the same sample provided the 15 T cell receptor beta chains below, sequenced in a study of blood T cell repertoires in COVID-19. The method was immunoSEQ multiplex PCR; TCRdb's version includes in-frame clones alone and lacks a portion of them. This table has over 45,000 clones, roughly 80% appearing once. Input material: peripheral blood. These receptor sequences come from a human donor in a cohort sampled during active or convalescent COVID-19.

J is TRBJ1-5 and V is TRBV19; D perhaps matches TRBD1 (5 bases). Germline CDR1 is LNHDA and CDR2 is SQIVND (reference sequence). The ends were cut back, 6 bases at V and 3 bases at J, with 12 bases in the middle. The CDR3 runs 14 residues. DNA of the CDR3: TGTGCCAGTAGGGGGAGGGGACCCAATCAGCCCCAGCATTTT. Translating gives CASRGRGPNQPQHF. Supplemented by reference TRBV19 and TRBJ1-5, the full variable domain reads DGGITQSPKYLFRKEGQNVTLSCEQNLNHDAMYWYRQDPGQGLRLIYYSQIVNDFQKGDIAEGYSVSREKKESFPLTVTSAQKNPTAFYLCASRGRGPNQPQHFGDGTRLSIL.

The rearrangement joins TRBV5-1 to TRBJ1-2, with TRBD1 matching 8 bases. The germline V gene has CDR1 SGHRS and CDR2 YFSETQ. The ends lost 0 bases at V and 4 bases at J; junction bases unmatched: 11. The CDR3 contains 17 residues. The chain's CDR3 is CASSLESGTGLSYGYTF. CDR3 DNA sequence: TGCGCCAGCAGCTTGGAGAGTGGGACAGGACTTTCCTATGGCTACACCTTC.

The CDR3 bases are TGTGCCAGCAGCCAGAGTCGACCGGGACAGGGTCCCTACGAGCAGTACTTC. Its translation: CASSQSRPGQGPYEQYF. V usage is TRBV4-2 and J usage is TRBJ2-7, with TRBD1 identical over 9 bases. The CDR3 runs 17 residues. V lost 3 bases to trimming and J lost 2 bases; unmatched junction nucleotides: 11. Germline V gives CDR1 LGHNA, CDR2 YNFKEQ.

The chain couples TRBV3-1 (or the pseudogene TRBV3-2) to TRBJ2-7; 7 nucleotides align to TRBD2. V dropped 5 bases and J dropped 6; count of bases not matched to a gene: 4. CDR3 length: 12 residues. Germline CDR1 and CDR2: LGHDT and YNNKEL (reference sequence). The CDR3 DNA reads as TGTGCCAGCAGCTTTGGACTAGTCGAGCAGTACTTC. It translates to CASSFGLVEQYF.

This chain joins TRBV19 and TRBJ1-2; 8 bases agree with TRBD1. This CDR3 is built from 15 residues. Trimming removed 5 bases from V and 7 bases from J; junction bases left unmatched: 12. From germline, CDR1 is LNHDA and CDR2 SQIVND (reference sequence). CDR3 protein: CASSLTDRVRAGYTF. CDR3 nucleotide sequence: TGTGCCAGTAGTCTCACGGACAGGGTAAGGGCTGGCTACACCTTC. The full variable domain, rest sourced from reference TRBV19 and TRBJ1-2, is DGGITQSPKYLFRKEGQNVTLSCEQNLNHDAMYWYRQDPGQGLRLIYYSQIVNDFQKGDIAEGYSVSREKKESFPLTVTSAQKNPTAFYLCASSLTDRVRAGYTFGSGTRLTVV.

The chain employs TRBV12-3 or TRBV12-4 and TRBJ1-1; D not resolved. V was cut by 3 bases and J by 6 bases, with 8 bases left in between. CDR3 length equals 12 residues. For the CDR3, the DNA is TGTGCCAGCAGTTTTCTCGGGGCTGAAGCTTTCTTT. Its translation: CASSFLGAEAFF.

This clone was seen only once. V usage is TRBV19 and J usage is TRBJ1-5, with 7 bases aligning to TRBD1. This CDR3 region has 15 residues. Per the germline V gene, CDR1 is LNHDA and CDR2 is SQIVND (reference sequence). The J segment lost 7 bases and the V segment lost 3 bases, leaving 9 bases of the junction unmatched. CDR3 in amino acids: CASSIYDRDGQPQHF. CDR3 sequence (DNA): TGTGCCAGTAGTATCTACGACAGGGACGGACAGCCCCAGCATTTT.

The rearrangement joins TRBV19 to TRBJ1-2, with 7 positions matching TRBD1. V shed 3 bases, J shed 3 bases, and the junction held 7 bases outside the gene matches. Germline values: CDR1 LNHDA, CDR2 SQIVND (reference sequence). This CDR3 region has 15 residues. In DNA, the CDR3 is TGTGCCAGTAGTATCCGGGACAGTATCGACTATGGCTACACCTTC. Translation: CASSIRDSIDYGYTF.

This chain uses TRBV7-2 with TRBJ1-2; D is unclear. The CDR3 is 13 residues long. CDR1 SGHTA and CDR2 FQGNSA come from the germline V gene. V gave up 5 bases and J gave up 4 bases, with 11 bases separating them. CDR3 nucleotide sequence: TGTGCCAGCAGCCAACGGGGTGTCTATGGCTACACCTTC. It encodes CASSQRGVYGYTF.

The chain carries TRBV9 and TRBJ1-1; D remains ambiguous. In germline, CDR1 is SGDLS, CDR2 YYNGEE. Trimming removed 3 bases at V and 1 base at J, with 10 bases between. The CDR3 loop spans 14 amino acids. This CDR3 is CASSELQENTEAFF. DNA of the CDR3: TGTGCCAGCAGCGAACTTCAGGAGAACACTGAAGCTTTCTTT.

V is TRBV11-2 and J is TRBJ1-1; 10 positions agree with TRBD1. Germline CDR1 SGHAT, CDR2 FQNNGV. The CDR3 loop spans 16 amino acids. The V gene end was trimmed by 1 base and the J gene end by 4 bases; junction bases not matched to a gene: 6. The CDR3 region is CASSLALDRGGTEAFF. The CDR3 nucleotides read TGTGCCAGCAGCTTAGCCCTGGACAGGGGGGGCACTGAAGCTTTCTTT.

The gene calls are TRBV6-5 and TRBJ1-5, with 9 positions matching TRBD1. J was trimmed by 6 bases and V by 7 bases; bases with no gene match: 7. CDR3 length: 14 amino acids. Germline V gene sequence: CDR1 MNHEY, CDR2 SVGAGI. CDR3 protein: CASIRQGGVQPQHF. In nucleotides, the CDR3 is TGTGCCAGCATCAGACAGGGGGGGGTTCAGCCCCAGCATTTT.

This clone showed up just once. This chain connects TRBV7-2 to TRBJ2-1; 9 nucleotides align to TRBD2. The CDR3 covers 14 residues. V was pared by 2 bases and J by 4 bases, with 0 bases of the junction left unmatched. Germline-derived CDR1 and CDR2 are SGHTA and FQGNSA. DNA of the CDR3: TGTGCCAGCAGCTTACTAGCGGGGTACAATGAGCAGTTCTTC. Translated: CASSLLAGYNEQFF.

CDR3: CASWGDRVGYNEQFF. DNA of the CDR3: TGTGCCAGTTGGGGCGACAGGGTGGGGTACAATGAGCAGTTCTTC. The J gene is TRBJ2-1, the V gene TRBV7-9, with 7 bases identical to TRBD1. Germline V gene sequence: CDR1 SEHNR, CDR2 FQNEAQ (reference sequence). Losses at the gene ends were 9 bases for V and 4 bases for J; bases not matched to a gene: 12. The CDR3 is made up of 15 amino acids.

CDR3 bases: TGCAGCGCTCTAGGAGGGGGGGCGAGGGATACGCAGTATTTT. Translated, it gives CSALGGGARDTQYF. This chain uses TRBV29-1 with TRBJ2-3; TRBD2 is a possible D gene (7 bases). CDR1 is SQVTM, CDR2 ANQGSEA, per germline. Deletions cut 7 bases from V and 6 bases from J, with 20 bases between. The CDR3 extends over 14 amino acids.